These 15 T cell receptor beta chains came from one sample sequenced in a study of T cells in Graves' hyperthyroidism and ophthalmopathy. Template material for amplifying TCR beta CDR3 regions consisted of RNA transcripts. Carried out on the TCR CDR3, a first-round RT-PCR used the HTBI primer set. TCRdb re-called the multiplex PCR reads through MiXCR, storing one row per CDR3 protein. In the table there are fewer than 800,000 distinct CDR3 sequences, roughly 15% of which are singletons. The sample was blood. The receptors originated from a man aged 18 to 29 with Graves' hyperthyroidism.

This clonotype occurred many times. V is TRBV2 and J is TRBJ2-7; TRBD1 matches at 8 bases. Germline V lookup: CDR1 SNHLY, CDR2 FYNNEI. V lost 3 bases and J lost 0; bases outside the gene matches: 13. This CDR3 has 18 residues. CDR3 bases: TGTGCCAGCAGTGACCCGGGACAGGAGTCGACTATCTCCTACGAGCAGTACTTC. As protein: CASSDPGQESTISYEQYF.

This clonotype was seen at least ten times. V and J are TRBV18 and TRBJ2-3; TRBD2 might be the D (5 bases). The CDR3 consists of 13 residues. The V and J ends lost 8 bases and 1 base respectively, with 10 bases between them. CDR1 is KGHSH and CDR2 is LQKENI in the germline V gene. The CDR3 bases are TGTGCCAGCCTCTTCGGGGGCACAGATACGCAGTATTTT. Translating it yields CASLFGGTDTQYF.

The chain recombines TRBV6-4 with TRBJ1-1; possible D gene TRBD1, 6 bases. Germline CDR1 reads MRHNA; CDR2 reads SNTAGT. The CDR3 is made up of 16 amino acids. Trimming stripped 3 bases from V and 0 bases from J, with 14 bases between. This chain's CDR3 is CASSESGQRLNTEAFF. The CDR3 bases are TGTGCCAGCAGTGAAAGCGGACAGCGACTGAACACTGAAGCTTTCTTT.

The table lists this clonotype with a few counts. This chain connects TRBV18 to TRBJ2-5; 8 bases fit TRBD1. The trim removed 0 bases at V and 4 bases at J, leaving 1 base unmatched. The CDR3 covers 14 residues. Germline CDR1 KGHSH, CDR2 LQKENI. The CDR3 sequence: CASSPPDRAETQYF. CDR3 nucleotide sequence: TGTGCCAGCTCACCACCGGACAGGGCAGAGACCCAGTACTTC. The variable domain in full, completed from reference TRBV18 and TRBJ2-5, reads NAGVMQNPRHLVRRRGQEARLRCSPMKGHSHVYWYRQLPEEGLKFMVYLQKENIIDESGMPKERFSAEFPKEGPSILRIQQVVRGDSAAYFCASSPPDRAETQYFGPGTRLLVL.

This clonotype was detected only a few times. The V and J genes are TRBV19 and TRBJ1-1; a possible D gene is TRBD1 (5 bases). Trimming pared 6 bases from V and 4 bases from J, leaving 18 bases between. Germline V gene data show CDR1 as LNHDA and CDR2 as SQIVND (reference sequence). The CDR3 consists of 15 residues. The DNA of the CDR3 is TGTGCCAGTAGAACCGGGCAGGGCGGGTCCACTGAAGCTTTCTTT. The encoded protein is CASRTGQGGSTEAFF.

V is TRBV10-3 and J is TRBJ1-5; weak D call: TRBD1 (5 bases). The CDR3 runs 16 residues. V was cut by 10 bases and J by 3 bases, with 22 bases left in between. CDR1 is ENHRY, CDR2 SYGVKD, per germline. The CDR3 sequence is CATNDIRGRPNQPQHF. As DNA, the CDR3 is TGTGCCACCAACGACATTAGGGGCAGACCCAATCAGCCCCAGCATTTT.

This clonotype was found many times. The chain recombines TRBV27 with TRBJ1-1; 11 positions agree with TRBD1. CDR1 is MNHEY, CDR2 SMNVEV, per germline (reference sequence). V shed 4 bases and J 5 bases; nucleotides not matched to a gene: 3. The CDR3 extends over 14 amino acids. The CDR3, as DNA: TGTGCCAGCAGTTGGGGGACAGGGGGGACTGAAGCTTTCTTT. This codes for CASSWGTGGTEAFF.

The J gene is TRBJ2-7, the V gene TRBV4-1, with a weak D call TRBD2 (7 bases). Germline V gene data show CDR1 as MGHRA and CDR2 as YSYEKL. The CDR3 runs 15 residues. V was clipped by 3 bases and J by 4 bases, with 16 bases between them. The CDR3 loop reads CASSQVEAGHYEQYF. DNA of the CDR3: TGCGCCAGCAGCCAGGTAGAAGCGGGACATTACGAGCAGTACTTC.

This clonotype was recorded a few times. The CDR3 reads CASDNLAEGQETQYF. In DNA form, the CDR3 reads TGTGCCAGCGATAATCTAGCGGAGGGTCAAGAGACCCAGTACTTC. This chain connects TRBV3-1 to TRBJ2-5, with 7 bases fitting TRBD2. V dropped 8 bases and J dropped 2; count of bases not matched to a gene: 11. Germline CDR1 LGHDT, CDR2 YNNKEL (reference sequence). This CDR3 comprises 15 residues.

The chain carries TRBV20-1 and TRBJ2-2, with a possible D match to TRBD1 (6 bases). Per germline, CDR1 DFQATT and CDR2 SNEGSKA (reference sequence). V was pared by 2 bases and J by 3 bases, with 19 bases between. The CDR3 spans 17 residues. The CDR3 reads CSARPIRGTGYTGELFF. In DNA, the CDR3 is TGCAGTGCTAGACCTATTCGCGGTACAGGGTACACCGGGGAGCTGTTTTTT.

The table lists this clonotype with many counts. The genes are TRBV28 and TRBJ2-1; the match to TRBD2 covers 7 bases. V lost 3 bases to trimming and J lost 8 bases; unmatched junction nucleotides: 7. Germline V lookup: CDR1 MDHEN, CDR2 SYDVKM. CDR3 length: 14 residues. CDR3 sequence reads: CASSFSGIVDEQFF. The CDR3 DNA reads as TGTGCCAGCAGTTTCAGCGGGATTGTCGATGAGCAGTTCTTC.

This clonotype was counted only a few times. The J gene is TRBJ2-3, the V gene TRBV4-2, with unresolved D. This CDR3 contains 14 residues. Deletions cut 0 bases from V and 1 base from J, with 5 bases between. CDR1 is LGHNA and CDR2 is YNFKEQ in the germline V gene. The CDR3 loop reads CASSQEFGTDTQYF. The DNA of the CDR3 is TGTGCCAGCAGCCAAGAGTTTGGCACAGATACGCAGTATTTT.

This clonotype was counted many times. V is TRBV6-2 or TRBV6-3 and J is TRBJ2-7; TRBD2 matches at 9 bases. CDR1 is MNHEY, CDR2 SVGEGT, per germline. The CDR3 has 16 residues. The trim removed 4 bases at V and 1 base at J, leaving 8 bases unmatched. CDR3 in DNA: TGTGCCAGCAGTTCAATAGCGGGAGATACGTCCTACGAGCAGTACTTC. This translates into CASSSIAGDTSYEQYF.

The table lists this clonotype with a few counts. The CDR3 DNA follows: TGCAGCGTCCTCCGGTCCTACGAGCAGTACTTC. Protein product: CSVLRSYEQYF. This chain uses TRBV29-1 with TRBJ2-7; no clear D. CDR1 SQVTM and CDR2 ANQGSEA come from the germline V gene. V was trimmed by 6 bases and J by 1 base, leaving 7 bases between them. This CDR3 is 11 amino acids long.

The sample holds many counts of this clonotype. This chain connects TRBV28 to TRBJ2-7; D gene uncertain. The germline gives CDR1 MDHEN, CDR2 SYDVKM. V was pared by 2 bases and J by 0 bases, with 11 bases between. The length of the CDR3 is 15 residues. CDR3 amino acids: CASSLGRLSSYEQYF. DNA of the CDR3: TGTGCCAGCAGTTTAGGCAGGCTTAGCTCCTACGAGCAGTACTTC.